These 25 T cell receptor beta chains were sequenced from one sample in a study of T-cell reconstitution after alpha-beta-depleted transplantation in children. Unique molecular identifiers were built into the TCRbeta library. TCRdb called the PCR reads again in MiXCR, with one record for every CDR3 protein. The sample yields around 700,000 distinct CDR3 sequences, less than 15% seen once. Sequencing used PBMCs, obtained before TCRalphabeta/CD19-depleted stem cell transplant. The receptors originated from a girl aged 2-10 years with congenital amegakaryocytic thrombocytopenia, due to receive a stem cell transplant.

This clonotype was counted at least ten times. J is TRBJ2-7 and V is TRBV12-3 or TRBV12-4, with D tentatively TRBD2 (5 bases). The CDR3 loop spans 12 amino acids. V gave up 8 bases and J gave up 5 bases, with 13 bases separating them. CDR3 region: CASSRDSDEQYF. DNA for the CDR3: TGTGCCAGCTCTAGAGATAGCGACGAGCAGTACTTC.

This clonotype has just a few counts. The chain is built from TRBV28 and TRBJ1-3; D is ambiguous. V lost 3 bases to trimming and J lost 3 bases, with 18 bases between them. The germline V gene encodes CDR1 MDHEN and CDR2 SYDVKM. This CDR3 contains 17 residues. This CDR3 is CASSFRGSFGIGNTIYF. For the CDR3, the DNA is TGTGCCAGCAGTTTTCGTGGGAGCTTCGGTATTGGAAACACCATATATTTT.

This clonotype was seen repeatedly, ten times or more. The V gene is TRBV20-1, the J gene TRBJ2-7, with 8 bases aligning to TRBD2. V trimming: 3 bases; J trimming: 0 bases; junction bases outside the gene matches: 7. This CDR3 region has 15 residues. CDR1 DFQATT and CDR2 SNEGSKA come from the germline V gene (reference sequence). The CDR3 nucleotides are TGCAGTGCTAGTTCTAGCGGGTTCCACTCCTACGAGCAGTACTTC. It specifies CSASSSGFHSYEQYF.

This clonotype came up many times. The V call is TRBV20-1, the J call TRBJ2-1, with 11 bases that match TRBD2. Germline values: CDR1 DFQATT, CDR2 SNEGSKA (reference sequence). The J segment lost 9 bases and the V segment lost 1 base, leaving 5 bases of the junction unmatched. CDR3 length: 14 residues. The CDR3 DNA follows: TGCAGTGCTAGAGGGTTAGCGGGAGGGAGTGAGCAGTTCTTC. Its protein is CSARGLAGGSEQFF.

This clonotype was seen a handful of times. The chain links TRBV5-1 to TRBJ2-3; perhaps TRBD2 as D (6 bases). V was clipped by 3 bases and J by 0 bases, with 17 bases between them. This CDR3 region has 17 residues. CDR1 is SGHRS, CDR2 YFSETQ, per germline. DNA for the CDR3: TGCGCCAGCAGCTCAAGACCCACGGGACTCAGCACAGATACGCAGTATTTT. Amino acid sequence: CASSSRPTGLSTDTQYF. The whole variable domain, filled in from reference TRBV5-1 and TRBJ2-3, reads KAGVTQTPRYLIKTRGQQVTLSCSPISGHRSVSWYQQTPGQGLQFLFEYFSETQRNKGNFPGRFSGRQFSNSRSEMNVSTLELGDSALYLCASSSRPTGLSTDTQYFGPGTRLTVL.

The DNA of the CDR3 is TGTGCCAGCAGCCACAGTGCCTCCGGGACTAGCTCCTACGAGCAGTACTTC. It specifies CASSHSASGTSSYEQYF. The rearrangement uses TRBV4-2 and TRBJ2-7; 8 nucleotides align to TRBD2. Germline CDR1 and CDR2: LGHNA and YNFKEQ. Unmatched junction bases numbered 10, after V lost 3 bases and J lost 0 bases. The length of the CDR3 is 17 residues.

This clonotype was seen many times. The chain uses TRBV5-1 and TRBJ2-7; 11 nucleotides align to TRBD1. Germline CDR1 is SGHRS and CDR2 is YFSETQ. This CDR3 is 15 amino acids long. The trim removed 3 bases at V and 9 bases at J, leaving 11 bases unmatched. The CDR3 sequence: CASSSAGTGGGRQYF. The CDR3 DNA reads as TGCGCCAGCAGCTCCGCCGGGACAGGGGGTGGTCGGCAGTACTTC. Full variable domain (outside the CDR3, taken from reference TRBV5-1 and TRBJ2-7): KAGVTQTPRYLIKTRGQQVTLSCSPISGHRSVSWYQQTPGQGLQFLFEYFSETQRNKGNFPGRFSGRQFSNSRSEMNVSTLELGDSALYLCASSSAGTGGGRQYFGPGTRLTVT.

The chain joins TRBV5-1 to TRBJ2-2; 7 bases align to TRBD1. The CDR3 consists of 15 residues. The V segment lost 5 bases and the J segment 2 bases; nucleotides outside the gene matches: 6. Germline CDR1 is SGHRS and CDR2 is YFSETQ. The CDR3 sequence is CASSPGTVNTGELFF. The CDR3 nucleotides are TGCGCCAGCAGTCCCGGGACAGTAAACACCGGGGAGCTGTTTTTT.

This clonotype was counted between two and nine times. The V and J genes are TRBV7-8 and TRBJ2-7; D is possibly TRBD2 (6 bases). Per germline, CDR1 SGHVS and CDR2 FQNEAQ. The CDR3 spans 16 residues. V lost 2 bases and J lost 2, with 16 bases in between. CDR3 sequence reads: CASSLQTGAPTYEQYF. CDR3 in DNA: TGTGCCAGCAGCTTACAAACGGGAGCCCCTACCTACGAGCAGTACTTC.

This clonotype was recorded many times. DNA for the CDR3: TGCAGTGCTAGAGATTTGGGACTAGCTCCCGATACGCAGTATTTT. This codes for CSARDLGLAPDTQYF. The V and J genes are TRBV20-1 and TRBJ2-3, with 9 bases aligning to TRBD2. Germline V gives CDR1 DFQATT, CDR2 SNEGSKA (reference sequence). V gave up 0 bases and J gave up 6 bases; unmatched junction bases: 7. This CDR3 has 15 amino acids.

This clonotype was picked up many times. The chain employs TRBV5-1 and TRBJ2-4; D unresolved. The CDR3 runs to 15 residues. The germline CDR1 and CDR2 sequences are SGHRS and YFSETQ. Trimming removed 5 bases from V and 0 bases from J, with 12 bases in between. CDR3 sequence: CASRSDGIAKNIQYF. The CDR3 DNA reads as TGCGCCAGCAGATCCGACGGTATAGCCAAAAACATTCAGTACTTC.

This clonotype was recorded many times. This chain joins TRBV7-9 and TRBJ2-2; possibly TRBD2 for D (6 bases). The CDR3 covers 14 residues. The V gene lost 6 bases and the J gene lost 7 bases, with 15 bases spanning the gap. Looked up from germline, CDR1 is SEHNR and CDR2 is FQNEAQ (reference sequence). CDR3 residues: CASSRENGNGELFF. CDR3 DNA sequence: TGTGCCAGCAGTCGGGAGAATGGAAACGGGGAGCTGTTTTTT.

V gene TRBV10-3 combines with J gene TRBJ2-1; D gene unclear. The ends were cut back, 8 bases at V and 8 bases at J, with 16 bases in the middle. This CDR3 region has 13 residues. Germline-derived CDR1 and CDR2 are ENHRY and SYGVKD. The CDR3 sequence: CAISGAISYEQFF. The CDR3 bases are TGTGCCATCTCGGGTGCAATCTCGTATGAGCAGTTCTTC.

Of note for this clonotype: A much larger clone lies a single base off, so this may be a read error. This chain uses TRBV7-8 with TRBJ2-1, with 9 positions matching TRBD2. Germline CDR1 SGHVS, CDR2 FQNEAQ. This CDR3 has 19 amino acids. CDR3 DNA: TGTGTCAGCAGCTTGTCGCAAATCTACTGGCTAGCGGGAAGCAATGAGCAGTTCTTC. Protein sequence: CVSSLSQIYWLAGSNEQFF.

J is TRBJ2-3 and V is TRBV7-9; the match to TRBD1 covers 8 bases. The CDR3 is made up of 16 amino acids. Per germline, CDR1 SEHNR and CDR2 FQNEAQ (reference sequence). Trimming at V came to 5 bases and at J to 2 bases, leaving 9 bases not matched to a gene. CDR3 bases: TGTGCCAGCAGCCAGGGGGCTAGCCGTTCCACAGATACGCAGTATTTT. Its protein is CASSQGASRSTDTQYF.

The chain joins TRBV7-6 to TRBJ2-3; 13 bases are a match to TRBD2. V lost 5 bases to trimming and J lost 11 bases; unmatched junction nucleotides: 13. Per germline, CDR1 SGHVS and CDR2 FNYEAQ. This CDR3 has 16 amino acids. The CDR3 is CASSGRTSGSHLKQYF. In DNA form, the CDR3 reads TGTGCCAGCAGCGGACGGACTAGCGGGAGCCACCTGAAGCAGTATTTT.

The table lists this clonotype with a few counts. This rearrangement joins TRBV7-2 to TRBJ2-3, with D hard to call. There are 14 residues in the CDR3. Germline V lookup: CDR1 SGHTA, CDR2 FQGNSA. The V and J ends lost 3 bases and 0 bases respectively, with 7 bases between them. In nucleotides, the CDR3 is TGTGCCAGCAGCTTCCTCTCTAGCACAGATACGCAGTATTTT. Residues: CASSFLSSTDTQYF.

In this sample, this clonotype turned up a few times. The CDR3 nucleotides are TGTGCCAGCAGCGACCTGTGGGGTGGGACCGGGGAGCTGTTTTTT. Protein: CASSDLWGGTGELFF. The chain uses TRBV9 and TRBJ2-2; D not resolved. CDR1 is SGDLS, CDR2 YYNGEE, per germline. Trimming stripped 3 bases from V and 5 bases from J, with 14 bases between. The CDR3 is 15 amino acids. The full variable domain, rest sourced from reference TRBV9 and TRBJ2-2, is DSGVTQTPKHLITATGQRVTLRCSPRSGDLSVYWYQQSLDQGLQFLIQYYNGEERAKGNILERFSAQQFPDLHSELNLSSLELGDSALYFCASSDLWGGTGELFFGEGSRLTVL.

The chain links TRBV28 to TRBJ2-3, with no clear D. The CDR3 loop spans 17 amino acids. The V gene's germline CDR1 is MDHEN and CDR2 SYDVKM. V was shortened by 4 bases and J by 4 bases, with 21 bases between the two germline ends. As DNA, the CDR3 is TGTGCCAGCAGTTCAACCGAAATTAGCCGTCGGCCAGATACGCAGTATTTT. It yields the protein CASSSTEISRRPDTQYF.

The V and J genes are TRBV12-3 or TRBV12-4 and TRBJ2-5; no clear D. The CDR3 consists of 14 residues. V shed 4 bases and J shed 2 bases, with 11 bases lying between them. The CDR3 loop reads CASSSSDQQETQYF. CDR3 bases: TGTGCCAGCAGTTCCAGTGACCAACAAGAGACCCAGTACTTC.

V and J are TRBV27 and TRBJ2-3; D unclear. Trimming stripped 2 bases from V and 2 bases from J, with 8 bases between. The germline V gene encodes CDR1 MNHEY and CDR2 SMNVEV (reference sequence). The CDR3 covers 14 residues. The DNA of the CDR3 is TGTGCCAGCAGTTTAGCTACATACACAGATACGCAGTATTTT. It encodes CASSLATYTDTQYF.

The table lists this clonotype with many counts. V gene TRBV29-1 combines with J gene TRBJ2-4; D is uncertain. Deletions cut 2 bases from V and 1 base from J, with 6 bases between. The CDR3 loop spans 13 amino acids. Germline CDR1 SQVTM, CDR2 ANQGSEA. The CDR3 reads CSVEIPAKNIQYF. As DNA, the CDR3 is TGCAGCGTTGAAATACCGGCCAAAAACATTCAGTACTTC.

This clonotype was seen ten or more times. This chain uses TRBV20-1 with TRBJ1-2; no clear D gene. V shed 4 bases and J shed 5 bases, with 8 bases lying between them. Germline CDR1 is DFQATT and CDR2 is SNEGSKA (reference sequence). CDR3 length: 11 residues. As DNA, the CDR3 is TGCAGTGCTATCGGAGTATATGGCTACACCTTC. Translating gives CSAIGVYGYTF.

V is TRBV15 and J is TRBJ2-5; D unresolved. The germline CDR1 and CDR2 sequences are LNHNV and YYDKDF (reference sequence). V lost 0 bases, J lost 2 bases, and 10 bases lay in between. CDR3 length equals 15 residues. The CDR3 DNA sequence: TGTGCCACCAGCAGAGATATAGGTTTACAAGAGACCCAGTACTTC. It translates to CATSRDIGLQETQYF.

The chain is built from TRBV28 and TRBJ2-2; D not certain. Germline lookup yields CDR1 MDHEN and CDR2 SYDVKM. This CDR3 comprises 16 residues. The germline V and J ends were trimmed by 4 bases and 7 bases, with 19 bases remaining between them. In nucleotides, the CDR3 is TGTGCCAGCAGTTCCCCCCTTAGAGTGGATGGCGGGGAGCTGTTTTTT. It specifies CASSSPLRVDGGELFF.